The 12 T cell receptor beta chains given below trace back to one sample, sequenced in a study of breast tumors, draining lymph nodes, adjacent tissues. The lymph nodes were axillary draining lymph nodes from breast cancer patients. TCRdb passed the multiplex PCR reads through MiXCR, listing each CDR3 protein once. This table has some 150,000 distinct CDR3 sequences, under 25% appearing once. Sample: axillary lymph node tissue. These TCRs come from a female donor with breast cancer. Some clones in this sample may be carry-over from other donors' samples.

Notes on this clonotype: Being one base from a much bigger clone, this may be a read error. The rearrangement joins TRBV4-3 to TRBJ2-2, with 14 nucleotides matching TRBD2. Germline-derived CDR1 and CDR2 are LGHNA and YSLEER. Germline trimming cut 8 bases from V and 1 base from J; bases unmatched to any gene: 9. This CDR3 spans 18 amino acids. For the CDR3, the DNA is TGCGCCAGCGGCGTAGGACTAGCGGGAGGATTGAACACCGGGGAGCTGTTTTTT. It encodes CASGVGLAGGLNTGELFF.

Here the CDR3 DNA reads TGTGCCAGCAGGACCGGGACTATGACCTCGGGAGAGACCCAGTACTTC. This encodes CASRTGTMTSGETQYF. The V and J genes are TRBV6-1 and TRBJ2-5, with 7 bases identical to TRBD2. Trimming at V came to 6 bases and at J to 4 bases, leaving 14 bases not matched to a gene. This CDR3 contains 16 residues. Germline V gene sequence: CDR1 MNHNS, CDR2 SASEGT.

The chain combines TRBV27 with TRBJ2-1; TRBD2 aligns across 7 bases. V lost 2 bases and J lost 1; bases outside the gene matches: 5. The V gene's germline CDR1 is MNHEY and CDR2 SMNVEV (reference sequence). This CDR3 is built from 16 residues. CDR3: CASSLDLADSYNEQFF. The CDR3 DNA sequence: TGTGCCAGCAGTTTAGACCTAGCGGATTCCTACAATGAGCAGTTCTTC.

This clonotype was seen at least ten times. This rearrangement joins TRBV6-2 or TRBV6-3 to TRBJ2-5; D call uncertain. Trimming cost V 10 bases and J 1 base, with 13 bases left between them. Germline CDR1 and CDR2: MNHEY and SVGEGT. The CDR3 is 13 amino acids. As DNA, the CDR3 is TGTGCCACCCTGCTGACACTCCAAGAGACCCAGTACTTC. Encoded protein: CATLLTLQETQYF.

The sample holds many counts of this clonotype. V is TRBV5-4 and J is TRBJ2-7; 7 nucleotides match TRBD1. CDR3 length: 14 residues. V lost 1 base, J lost 3 bases, and 4 bases stayed unmatched. Germline loops: CDR1 SGHNT, CDR2 YYREEE (reference sequence). CDR3 sequence reads: CASSLMPGGYEQYF. CDR3 sequence (DNA): TGTGCCAGCAGCTTGATGCCAGGGGGCTACGAGCAGTACTTC.

This clonotype appeared many times. The rearrangement uses TRBV24-1 and TRBJ2-5, with 10 bases identical to TRBD2. V shed 5 bases, J shed 6 bases, and the junction held 2 bases outside the gene matches. Germline CDR1 KGHDR, CDR2 SFDVKD. This CDR3 region has 13 residues. CDR3 coding DNA: TGTGCCACCAGTGGTAGCGGGAGGAAGACCCAGTACTTC. Protein: CATSGSGRKTQYF.

Only a few counts were recorded for this clonotype. V usage is TRBV7-2 and J usage is TRBJ2-7; 8 bases match TRBD2. Trimming at V came to 1 base and at J to 2 bases, leaving 4 bases not matched to a gene. This CDR3 has 15 amino acids. The germline V gene encodes CDR1 SGHTA and CDR2 FQGNSA. This CDR3 is CASSLVRTSPYEQYF. Written as DNA, the CDR3 is TGTGCCAGCAGCTTAGTCCGGACTAGCCCCTACGAGCAGTACTTC. Variable domain in full (rest from reference TRBV7-2 and TRBJ2-7): GAGVSQSPSNKVTEKGKDVELRCDPISGHTALYWYRQSLGQGLEFLIYFQGNSAPDKSGLPSDRFSAERTGGSVSTLTIQRTQQEDSAVYLCASSLVRTSPYEQYFGPGTRLTVT.

This clonotype was picked up many times. The V gene is TRBV5-8, the J gene TRBJ2-1; 9 bases fit TRBD2. Germline CDR1 reads SGHTS; CDR2 reads YDEGEE. J gave up 0 bases and V 4 bases, and 11 bases lay outside the gene matches. The CDR3 length is 18 residues. Written as DNA, the CDR3 is TGTGCCAGCAGCCTGGGGCTAGCGGGGATAAGCTCCTACAATGAGCAGTTCTTC. As protein: CASSLGLAGISSYNEQFF.

About this clonotype: This may come from a read error, since a much larger clone is one base off. The V call is TRBV2, the J call TRBJ1-2; 10 bases match TRBD1. The junction had 4 bases not matched to a gene; V was cut back by 5 bases and J by 4 bases. CDR1 and CDR2 (germline): SNHLY, FYNNEI. This CDR3 comprises 14 residues. CDR3 DNA: TGTGCCAGCAGTAGGGGACAGGGGAGCTATGGCTACACCTTC. Protein: CASSRGQGSYGYTF.

This clonotype was seen many times. The genes are TRBV20-1 and TRBJ2-1; D ambiguous. The V gene's germline CDR1 is DFQATT and CDR2 SNEGSKA (reference sequence). V was trimmed by 2 bases and J by 4 bases, leaving 18 bases between them. This CDR3 region has 16 residues. The CDR3 is CSARNSVDTEYNEQFF. DNA for the CDR3: TGCAGTGCTAGAAACAGTGTGGATACTGAATACAATGAGCAGTTCTTC.

A remark on this clonotype: A read error may be the cause here, since a much bigger clone is one base away. J is TRBJ1-2 and V is TRBV7-2; no reliable D call. This CDR3 is built from 14 residues. CDR1 and CDR2 (germline): SGHTA, FQGNSA. The CDR3 loop reads CASTPSWGTGGYAF. CDR3 nucleotides: TGTGCCAGCACCCCCTCCTGGGGAACCGGCGGCTACGCCTTC.

The CDR3 loop reads CASSGAGLETQYF. The DNA of the CDR3 is TGTGCCAGCTCAGGGGCAGGGTTAGAGACCCAGTACTTC. The rearrangement links TRBV7-2 to TRBJ2-5; D might be TRBD1 (6 bases). Trimming shortened V by 8 bases and J by 4 bases, and 14 bases separated the two germline ends. Germline V gives CDR1 SGHTA, CDR2 FQGNSA. The CDR3 totals 13 residues.